The T cell receptor (beta chain) under discussion was sequenced for a study of blood T cells in healthy people across ages (dated by TCRdb to the mid-2010s). With regard to the full study: In model experiments, template switching captured about one uniquely barcoded TCR beta cDNA molecule for every two T cells. Two additional independent replicas of 1 million unique cDNA reads from the same blood draw were analyzed for two donors (one aged 18 to 30 and one aged 80 or older). To avoid experimental bias, donors of different ages were distributed randomly across sequencing lanes. Age-related changes in TCR beta repertoire diversity were measured in the study by deep sequencing normalized with unique cDNA molecular identifiers. Four age groups were formed from the donors: young (average approximately 15 years), middle-aged (approximately 39), aged (62) and long-lived (more than 75).

This clonotype appeared many times. Its antigen is still unknown. Per-nucleotide qualities are absent, and no much larger clonotype sits a single base away. General conclusions and limits of the study: The CMV infection status of donors was not known, potentially confounding age-related changes in expanded clonotypes. Observed TCR beta diversity correlated strongly with the percentage of naive T cells measured by flow cytometry. As age increased, observed TCR beta diversity per million T cells dropped in a roughly linear way, and a significant reduction was already evident by age about 36. Estimates of total diversity from one million sequenced T cells were regarded as lower bounds and underestimates. Compared with the aged group, the long-lived group had more naive CD4+ T cells, fewer expanded clones and increased TCR diversity, suggesting age selection. Conclusive comparison of naive and antigen-experienced compartments was prevented by the profiling of bulk unsorted PBMCs.

The receptor library was made with 5' RACE. The sequencer listed for this sample is Illumina HiSeq 2500. A second about 7 to 12 cycle PCR used a sample-barcoded 5' primer and a J-beta primer mix. A template-switch 5' adaptor carrying 12 random nucleotides introduced a unique molecular identifier onto each TCR beta cDNA molecule. At least 2.5 million CDR3-containing paired-end reads were obtained from each sample. The Mint cDNA synthesis kit, primed by a TRBC-specific oligonucleotide, was used to synthesize first-strand cDNA from all RNA. Following uracil-DNA glycosylase treatment, all cDNA underwent a first 18-cycle PCR with the universal primers M1SS and BC2_uni_R. Per the authors' processing: Normalization of each sample was performed by random selection of 1 million high-quality reads, each carrying a distinct molecular identifier. Reads sharing molecular identifiers were discarded rather than binned into consensus sequences. CDR3 identification, clonotype clustering and error correction used MiTCR with a Q25 quality threshold and the strictest error-elimination algorithm. A nonparametric unseen species model with Euler transformation was used to estimate a lower bound on total TCR beta diversity. Starting from the raw public reads, TCRdb applied fastp trimming at Q25, assembled clones with MiXCR and retained in-frame beta chains. Duplicate CDR3 protein sequences are folded into a single record with the most common DNA and genes. These V and J calls are TCRdb output, not the study's own analysis. The sample table shows under 1,000,000 distinct CDR3 sequences, and 35% to 50% are seen once. The ten largest clonotypes hold about a sixth of the sample.

Systemically healthy Caucasian individuals from Russia, 39 in total and aged about 6 to 95 years, were included as donors. Around 9.8 milliliters of peripheral blood were collected from each donor into EDTA-treated Vacutainer tubes. Ficoll-Paque density-gradient centrifugation was used to isolate PBMCs, with at least 7 million obtained per sample. Trizol reagent was used to extract total RNA from the PBMCs, yielding at least 6 micrograms per sample. The percentages of naive CD45RAhigh/CD27high T cells were determined by flow cytometry on a PBMC aliquot from every donor. CDR1 LGHDT and CDR2 YNNKEL were looked up in the germline V gene (reference sequence). The junction shows trimming of 4 bases on V and 2 bases on J, and the gene matches do not reach 8 bases of it. The CDR3 runs 17 amino acids, cysteine and phenylalanine included. The sequence is cut down to CDR3 DNA, 51 bases in frame from base 1.

What was sequenced was blood. This sequence originates from a man at least 80 years old in good health. The chain is encoded by TRBV3-1 joined to TRBJ2-7, with 13 bases in between that match TRBD2. The CDR3 loop reads CASSRGLAGVGTYEQYF. DNA sequence: TGTGCCAGCAGCCGCGGACTAGCGGGAGTTGGGACCTACGAGCAGTACTTC.